This passage covers 32 T cell receptor beta chains from one sample sequenced in a study of post-analysis software for immune sequencing data. Whole-study results and caveats: A few TRBV segments occurring more often in patients than controls included TRBV5-6, TRBV5-1 and TRBV20-1.

The antigens these receptors bind are not known. Incorporated into the TCR beta cDNA libraries were unique molecular identifiers, which served to reduce PCR and sequencing biases. TCRdb used MiXCR to reprocess the PCR reads, holding one entry per CDR3 protein. The sample yields 750,000 to 950,000 distinct CDR3 sequences, under 60% seen once. Source material: blood. These receptors all come from a girl aged 10 to 17 with multiple sclerosis.

The V gene is TRBV9, the J gene TRBJ2-7; unclear D gene. This CDR3 spans 13 amino acids. V lost 7 bases and J lost 6, with 17 bases in between. CDR1 and CDR2 (germline): SGDLS, YYNGEE. The CDR3 reads CASGSPLSSEQYF. CDR3 nucleotides: TGTGCCAGCGGATCCCCCCTTAGCTCCGAGCAGTACTTC.

This clonotype was picked up a small number of times. The chain carries TRBV20-1 and TRBJ2-5; D possibly corresponds to TRBD1 (7 bases). Germline loops: CDR1 DFQATT, CDR2 SNEGSKA (reference sequence). The CDR3 is 16 amino acids. CDR3 sequence (DNA): TGCAGCGAACAAAGACTAGGACAGGCAAACCAAGAGACCCAGTACTTC. This encodes CSEQRLGQANQETQYF.

This clonotype was recorded once. This chain links TRBV12-3 or TRBV12-4 with TRBJ1-1; D remains ambiguous. This CDR3 is 14 amino acids long. Trimming removed 6 bases at V and 0 bases at J, with 11 bases between. This CDR3 is CASSRDGMNTEAFF. CDR3 DNA: TGTGCCAGCAGCCGAGACGGCATGAACACTGAAGCTTTCTTT.

This clonotype has a handful of counts. The V gene is TRBV27, the J gene TRBJ2-5; 8 nucleotides agree with TRBD1. Per germline, CDR1 MNHEY and CDR2 SMNVEV (reference sequence). Losses at the gene ends were 6 bases for V and 7 bases for J; bases not matched to a gene: 16. The CDR3 sequence is 16 residues long. Written as DNA, the CDR3 is TGTGCCAGCAGCGCATGGACAGGGCCCGGCGAGGGGACCCAGTACTTC. Translation gives CASSAWTGPGEGTQYF.

CDR3 in amino acids: CASSLAGAGGYGSPLHF. The CDR3 coding sequence is TGCGCCAGCAGCTTGGCCGGGGCAGGAGGATATGGTTCACCCCTCCACTTT. The rearrangement links TRBV5-1 to TRBJ1-6; D may be TRBD1 (5 bases). Germline V CDR1 and CDR2: SGHRS, YFSETQ. The germline V and J ends were trimmed by 0 bases and 9 bases, with 19 bases remaining between them. The CDR3 sequence is 17 residues long.

The J gene is TRBJ2-1, the V gene TRBV3-1; D might be TRBD2 (6 bases). There are 17 residues in the CDR3. The V gene lost 2 bases and the J gene lost 8 bases, with 22 bases spanning the gap. Germline loops: CDR1 LGHDT, CDR2 YNNKEL (reference sequence). The CDR3 region is CASSQTRPGVPWDEQFF. The CDR3 bases are TGTGCCAGCAGCCAAACTCGGCCGGGAGTACCCTGGGATGAGCAGTTCTTC.

This clonotype was observed a few times. This sequence joins TRBV5-1 and TRBJ2-5; D unclear. V was trimmed by 0 bases and J by 1 base, leaving 7 bases between them. The CDR3 contains 14 residues. CDR1 and CDR2 (germline): SGHRS, YFSETQ. The CDR3 spells CASSLDRIQETQYF. CDR3 nucleotides: TGCGCCAGCAGCTTGGACAGAATCCAAGAGACCCAGTACTTC. Full variable domain (rest looked up from reference TRBV5-1 and TRBJ2-5): KAGVTQTPRYLIKTRGQQVTLSCSPISGHRSVSWYQQTPGQGLQFLFEYFSETQRNKGNFPGRFSGRQFSNSRSEMNVSTLELGDSALYLCASSLDRIQETQYFGPGTRLLVL.

The table lists this clonotype with many counts. The chain uses TRBV13 and TRBJ2-5; no definite D call. Germline V gene sequence: CDR1 PRHDT, CDR2 FYEKMQ (reference sequence). Trimming shortened V by 2 bases and J by 7 bases, and 8 bases separated the two germline ends. This CDR3 spans 12 amino acids. The CDR3 loop is CASSLQRGTQYF. The DNA of the CDR3 is TGTGCCAGCAGCTTACAGCGCGGGACCCAGTACTTC.

This chain connects TRBV28 to TRBJ1-1; 7 bases align to TRBD1. This CDR3 has 12 residues. Trimming took 8 bases from V and 8 from J; bases not matched to a gene: 8. Germline V gene data show CDR1 as MDHEN and CDR2 as SYDVKM. The CDR3 sequence is CASLDRRTEAFF. In DNA, the CDR3 is TGTGCCAGCTTGGACAGGCGAACCGAAGCTTTCTTT.

The V gene is TRBV27, the J gene TRBJ2-4; possibly TRBD1 for D (6 bases). The end of the DNA fits TRBJ2-7 better, so the J call may be wrong. Germline loops: CDR1 MNHEY, CDR2 SMNVEV (reference sequence). This CDR3 has 14 amino acids. CDR3 coding DNA: TGTGCCAGCAGACTCTACTTCAGGGGAGACGAGCAGTACTTC. Protein sequence: CASRLYFRGDEQYF.

The sample holds many counts of this clonotype. The chain carries TRBV7-8 and TRBJ2-7, with D hard to call. The length of the CDR3 is 13 residues. Germline loops: CDR1 SGHVS, CDR2 FQNEAQ. V was pared by 1 base and J by 3 bases, with 7 bases between. The CDR3 here is CASSLGQDYEQYF. The CDR3 DNA follows: TGTGCCAGCAGCTTAGGGCAGGACTACGAGCAGTACTTC. Complete variable domain (other parts from reference TRBV7-8 and TRBJ2-7): GAGVSQSPRYKVAKRGQDVALRCDPISGHVSLFWYQQALGQGPEFLTYFQNEAQLDKSGLPSDRFFAERPEGSVSTLKIQRTQQEDSAVYLCASSLGQDYEQYFGPGTRLTVT.

In this sample, this clonotype turned up once. The chain joins TRBV20-1 to TRBJ2-7; perhaps TRBD2 as D (6 bases). The end of the DNA is better explained by TRBJ2-5, so the J call may be wrong. This CDR3 comprises 12 residues. In germline, CDR1 is DFQATT, CDR2 SNEGSKA (reference sequence). The CDR3 sequence: CSASGGSETQYF. The CDR3 DNA reads TGCAGTGCTAGCGGGGGAAGCGAGACCCAGTACTTC.

The chain links TRBV2 to TRBJ1-6; 12 nucleotides line up with TRBD1. Germline V gene sequence: CDR1 SNHLY, CDR2 FYNNEI. This CDR3 is 13 amino acids long. V lost 8 bases to trimming and J lost 9 bases; unmatched junction nucleotides: 2. In DNA, the CDR3 is TGTGCCAGCTGGGGACAGGGGGCTTCACCCCTCCACTTT. The encoded protein is CASWGQGASPLHF.

This clonotype has a count of ten or more. The CDR3 DNA reads as TGTGCCAGCAGCTGGACAGACAACTACGAGCAGTACTTC. This codes for CASSWTDNYEQYF. The V and J genes are TRBV7-2 and TRBJ2-7; tentative D call: TRBD1 (6 bases). Trimming took 4 bases from V and 3 from J, leaving 10 bases between them. The CDR3 runs 13 residues. CDR1 and CDR2 from the germline V gene are SGHTA and FQGNSA.

This chain uses TRBV7-9 with TRBJ2-1; D is undetermined. CDR1 is SEHNR, CDR2 FQNEAQ, per germline (reference sequence). V lost 4 bases and J lost 5, with 15 bases in between. There are 15 residues in the CDR3. CDR3 residues: CASSSSGSRDNEQFF. The CDR3 DNA sequence: TGTGCCAGCAGCTCATCCGGGTCCCGGGACAATGAGCAGTTCTTC. The variable domain in full, with the rest retrieved from reference TRBV7-9 and TRBJ2-1, is DTGVSQNPRHKITKRGQNVTFRCDPISEHNRLYWYRQTLGQGPEFLTYFQNEAQLEKSRLLSDRFSAERPKGSFSTLEIQRTEQGDSAMYLCASSSSGSRDNEQFFGPGTRLTVL.

There are a few counts of this clonotype. The V gene is TRBV4-3, the J gene TRBJ2-1, with unresolved D. This CDR3 has 20 residues. The germline V gene has CDR1 LGHNA and CDR2 YSLEER. V dropped 0 bases and J dropped 0 bases, with 21 bases sitting between them. CDR3 residues: CASSQEVGNSEWGSYNEQFF. CDR3 in DNA: TGCGCCAGCAGCCAAGAAGTAGGTAATTCAGAATGGGGCTCCTACAATGAGCAGTTCTTC.

The genes are TRBV9 and TRBJ2-3; possibly TRBD2 for D (5 bases). The CDR3 is 15 amino acids. The V gene's germline CDR1 is SGDLS and CDR2 YYNGEE. Trimming removed 4 bases from V and 4 bases from J, with 16 bases in between. The CDR3 DNA is TGTGCCAGCAGCCCCGAGGGCCGAGGCCCAGATACGCAGTATTTT. Its translation is CASSPEGRGPDTQYF.

The chain links TRBV29-1 to TRBJ2-2; D possibly corresponds to TRBD1 (7 bases). The CDR3 runs to 12 residues. V lost 7 bases, J lost 7 bases, and 13 bases lay in between. Per germline, CDR1 SQVTM and CDR2 ANQGSEA. CDR3 loop: CSGGTVFGELFF. The CDR3 nucleotides are TGCAGCGGCGGGACAGTTTTCGGGGAGCTGTTTTTT.

This clonotype showed up just a few times. This chain links TRBV6-6 with TRBJ1-2; 7 bases fit TRBD1. Trimming at V came to 2 bases and at J to 4 bases, leaving 1 base not matched to a gene. Germline V gene lookup returns CDR1 MNHNY and CDR2 SVGAGI (reference sequence). This CDR3 spans 13 amino acids. The CDR3 is CASSYQGGYGYTF. The CDR3 region has the DNA TGTGCCAGCAGTTACCAGGGGGGCTATGGCTACACCTTC.

V is TRBV3-1 and J is TRBJ2-4; D might be TRBD1 (6 bases). The CDR3 covers 12 residues. The ends were cut back, 4 bases at V and 15 bases at J, with 16 bases in the middle. Germline CDR1 reads LGHDT; CDR2 reads YNNKEL (reference sequence). DNA for the CDR3: TGTGCCAGCAGCCCTCCCAGGGGTACTCCGTACTTC. It yields the protein CASSPPRGTPYF.

The V and J genes are TRBV9 and TRBJ1-1, with D perhaps matching TRBD1 (5 bases). V lost 4 bases, J lost 8 bases, and 15 bases lay in between. CDR1 is SGDLS, CDR2 YYNGEE, per germline. CDR3 length equals 13 residues. DNA of the CDR3: TGTGCCAGCAGCTTCCACCTTGGGGGAGAAGCTTTCTTT. Amino acid sequence: CASSFHLGGEAFF.

The chain's CDR3 is CASSQTSGGFYNEQFF. CDR3 nucleotide sequence: TGTGCCAGTAGCCAGACTAGCGGAGGTTTTTACAATGAGCAGTTCTTC. The genes are TRBV19 and TRBJ2-1, with 9 bases identical to TRBD2. The germline V gene encodes CDR1 LNHDA and CDR2 SQIVND (reference sequence). J gave up 4 bases and V 6 bases, and 10 bases lay outside the gene matches. The CDR3 is made up of 16 amino acids.

The chain links TRBV10-1 to TRBJ2-7; 7 bases line up with TRBD1. The J segment lost 7 bases and the V segment lost 2 bases, leaving 5 bases of the junction unmatched. The germline gives CDR1 WNHNN, CDR2 SYGVQD (reference sequence). CDR3 length equals 13 residues. CDR3 sequence (DNA): TGCGCCAGCAGTGAGGGACAGGTGGGGGAGCAGTACTTC. Its translation is CASSEGQVGEQYF.

The genes are TRBV11-1 and TRBJ2-5, with TRBD2 matching over 8 bases. With 4 bases clipped from V and 4 bases from J, the junction kept 8 bases outside the gene matches. Germline values: CDR1 SGHAT, CDR2 FQDESV (reference sequence). The CDR3 contains 15 residues. CDR3 sequence (DNA): TGTGCCAGCAGCTCCCCCGCCGGGGGGGGAGAGACCCAGTACTTC. Translated: CASSSPAGGGETQYF.

This sequence joins TRBV5-1 and TRBJ1-2; possible D gene TRBD1, 5 bases. This CDR3 is 15 amino acids long. Trimming removed 3 bases from V and 3 bases from J, with 15 bases in between. The germline CDR1 and CDR2 sequences are SGHRS and YFSETQ. CDR3 amino acids: CASSYTGSSDYGYTF. CDR3 in DNA: TGCGCCAGCAGCTATACAGGTTCGTCTGACTATGGCTACACCTTC.

The V gene is TRBV2, the J gene TRBJ2-7; TRBD2 agrees at 10 bases. V was clipped by 8 bases and J by 5 bases; unmatched bases: 6. This CDR3 has 13 amino acids. The germline V gene encodes CDR1 SNHLY and CDR2 FYNNEI. CDR3 coding DNA: TGTGCCAGCGGGCTAGCGGGAGCCCACGAGCAGTACTTC. Its translation: CASGLAGAHEQYF.

The chain links TRBV24-1 to TRBJ1-5, with D uncertain. Germline V gene sequence: CDR1 KGHDR, CDR2 SFDVKD. There are 14 residues in the CDR3. Trimming left V 3 bases short and J 2 bases short, with 7 bases between. Here the CDR3 reads CATSDGTGNQPQHF. As DNA, the CDR3 is TGTGCCACCAGTGATGGAACAGGCAATCAGCCCCAGCATTTT.

J is TRBJ2-5 and V is TRBV9; D remains ambiguous. The CDR3 runs 13 residues. CDR1 and CDR2 from the germline V gene are SGDLS and YYNGEE. V was clipped by 0 bases and J by 3 bases, with 6 bases between them. The CDR3 protein is CASSVDVEETQYF. The CDR3, as DNA: TGTGCCAGCAGCGTAGACGTGGAAGAGACCCAGTACTTC.

This clonotype was counted once. The chain uses TRBV9 and TRBJ2-4; tentative D call: TRBD2 (5 bases). The last part of the DNA fits TRBJ2-7 better; the J call may be wrong. The CDR3 has 15 residues. From germline, CDR1 is SGDLS and CDR2 YYNGEE. CDR3 sequence: CASSVRSEGTYEQYF. The DNA of the CDR3 is TGTGCCAGCAGCGTACGGAGCGAGGGAACCTACGAGCAGTACTTC.

The chain links TRBV6-5 to TRBJ1-1, with TRBD1 matching over 8 bases. Looked up from germline, CDR1 is MNHEY and CDR2 is SVGAGI. The CDR3 is 15 residues long. The ends lost 10 bases at V and 3 bases at J; junction bases unmatched: 13. CDR3 sequence: CANSTRQGWHTEAFF. CDR3 DNA sequence: TGTGCCAACAGCACCAGACAGGGGTGGCACACTGAAGCTTTCTTT.

J is TRBJ2-1 and V is TRBV7-2; 8 bases match TRBD2. This CDR3 spans 15 amino acids. Trimming cost V 1 base and J 7 bases; bases outside gene matches: 6. Germline loops: CDR1 SGHTA, CDR2 FQGNSA. CDR3 DNA sequence: TGTGCCAGCAGCTTAGAACTAGCGGCCGCTAATGAGCAGTTCTTC. Its translation: CASSLELAAANEQFF.

This chain connects TRBV9 to TRBJ2-1, with 8 bases aligning to TRBD2. Germline CDR1 is SGDLS and CDR2 is YYNGEE. The length of the CDR3 is 17 residues. With V trimmed by 3 bases and J by 0 bases, 8 bases remained unmatched. The CDR3 protein is CASSAFVAGSSYNEQFF. The CDR3 DNA is TGTGCCAGCAGCGCCTTCGTAGCGGGAAGCTCCTACAATGAGCAGTTCTTC.